This TCR beta chain is drawn from a study of T-cell reconstitution after alpha-beta-depleted transplantation in children. Study results and caveats: Most T-cell counts and diversity one year after the transplant came from T cells that were newly produced. Recipient T cells and thymic progenitors that survived were the source of the high TCRbeta diversity seen at day 60 in some patients. The origin of alpha-beta T cells about two months after transplant was reportedly several hundred expanded graft clones.

As for this clonotype: No antigen is known for it.

Unique molecular identifiers were built into the TCRbeta library. TCRdb re-called the PCR reads through MiXCR, storing one row per CDR3 protein. The table has about a million distinct CDR3 sequences, around 30% seen once. Germline trimming cut 0 bases from V and 5 bases from J; bases unmatched to any gene: 7. The germline gives CDR1 SGHRS, CDR2 YFSETQ. The CDR3 totals 15 residues. The rearrangement links TRBV5-1 to TRBJ2-5; 7 nucleotides align to TRBD1. The sequencing used PBMCs, mostly from graft donor cells, collected 360 days after TCRalphabeta/CD19-depleted stem cell transplant. The TCR comes from a boy in the first two years of life who had a stem cell transplant for SCID, so the T cells may come from the graft donor. The CDR3 region has the DNA TGCGCCAGCAGCTTGGATGGCAGGGGGACGGAGACCCAGTACTTC. Translation gives CASSLDGRGTETQYF.